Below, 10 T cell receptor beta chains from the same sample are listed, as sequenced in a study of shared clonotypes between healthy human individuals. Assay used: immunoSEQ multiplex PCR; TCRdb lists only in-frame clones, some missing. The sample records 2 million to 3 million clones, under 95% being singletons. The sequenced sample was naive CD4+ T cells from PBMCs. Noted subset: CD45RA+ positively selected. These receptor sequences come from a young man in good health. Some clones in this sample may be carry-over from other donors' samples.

CDR3 sequence (DNA): TGTGCCATCAGTGTGGGACAGCCCGGGGAGCTGTTTTTT. Its protein is CAISVGQPGELFF. The V gene is TRBV10-3, the J gene TRBJ2-2; 7 nucleotides match TRBD1. This CDR3 contains 13 residues. With V trimmed by 4 bases and J by 6 bases, 2 bases remained unmatched. Germline V gives CDR1 ENHRY, CDR2 SYGVKD.

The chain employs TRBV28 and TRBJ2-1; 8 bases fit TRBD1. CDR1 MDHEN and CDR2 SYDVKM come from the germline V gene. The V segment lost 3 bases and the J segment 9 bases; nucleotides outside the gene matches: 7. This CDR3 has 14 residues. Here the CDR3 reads CASSFRQGATEQFF. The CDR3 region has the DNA TGTGCCAGCAGTTTTCGCCAGGGGGCGACTGAGCAGTTCTTC.

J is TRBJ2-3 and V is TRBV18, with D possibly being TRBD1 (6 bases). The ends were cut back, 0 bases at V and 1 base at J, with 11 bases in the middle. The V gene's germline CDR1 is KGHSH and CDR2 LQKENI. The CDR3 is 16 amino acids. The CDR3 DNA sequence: TGTGCCAGCTCACCACCAAAAGGGGGAGGCACAGATACGCAGTATTTT. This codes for CASSPPKGGGTDTQYF.

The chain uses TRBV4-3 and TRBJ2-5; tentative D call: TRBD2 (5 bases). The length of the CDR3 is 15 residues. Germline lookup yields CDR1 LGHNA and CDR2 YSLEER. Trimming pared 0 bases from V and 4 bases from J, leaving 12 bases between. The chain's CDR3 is CASSQDLALRETQYF. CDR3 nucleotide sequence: TGCGCCAGCAGCCAAGATCTAGCCCTTCGAGAGACCCAGTACTTC.

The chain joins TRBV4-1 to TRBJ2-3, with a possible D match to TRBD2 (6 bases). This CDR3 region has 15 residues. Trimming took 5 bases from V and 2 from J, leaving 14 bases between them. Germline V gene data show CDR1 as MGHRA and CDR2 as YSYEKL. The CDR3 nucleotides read TGCGCCAGCAGCTTAATTAGCGGCACCACAGATACGCAGTATTTT. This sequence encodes CASSLISGTTDTQYF.

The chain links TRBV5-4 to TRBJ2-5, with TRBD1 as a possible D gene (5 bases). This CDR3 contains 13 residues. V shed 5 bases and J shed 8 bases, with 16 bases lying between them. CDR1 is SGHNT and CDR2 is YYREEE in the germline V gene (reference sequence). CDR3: CASRDSTLPTQYF. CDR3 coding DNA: TGTGCCAGCAGAGACAGTACCCTGCCTACCCAGTACTTC.

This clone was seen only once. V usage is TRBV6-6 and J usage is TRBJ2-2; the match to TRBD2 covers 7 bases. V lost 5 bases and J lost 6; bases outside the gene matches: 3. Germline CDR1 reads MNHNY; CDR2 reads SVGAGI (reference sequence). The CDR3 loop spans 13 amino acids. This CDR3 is CASSRGVAGELFF. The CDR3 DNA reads TGTGCCAGCAGTCGGGGGGTGGCCGGGGAGCTGTTTTTT.

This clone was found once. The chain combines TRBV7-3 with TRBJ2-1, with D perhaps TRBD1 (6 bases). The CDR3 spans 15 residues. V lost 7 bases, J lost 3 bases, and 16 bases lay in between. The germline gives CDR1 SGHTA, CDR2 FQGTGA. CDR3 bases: TGTGCCAGCACCCTCCTCGAGGGGGTCTACAATGAGCAGTTCTTC. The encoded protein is CASTLLEGVYNEQFF.

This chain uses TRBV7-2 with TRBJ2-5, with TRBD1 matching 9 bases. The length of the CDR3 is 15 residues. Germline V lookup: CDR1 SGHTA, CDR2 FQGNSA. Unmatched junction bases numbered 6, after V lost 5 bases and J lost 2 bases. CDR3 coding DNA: TGTGCCAGCAGCCCGACCGGGACAGGGCAAGAGACCCAGTACTTC. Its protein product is CASSPTGTGQETQYF. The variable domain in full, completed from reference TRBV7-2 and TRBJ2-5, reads GAGVSQSPSNKVTEKGKDVELRCDPISGHTALYWYRQSLGQGLEFLIYFQGNSAPDKSGLPSDRFSAERTGGSVSTLTIQRTQQEDSAVYLCASSPTGTGQETQYFGPGTRLLVL.

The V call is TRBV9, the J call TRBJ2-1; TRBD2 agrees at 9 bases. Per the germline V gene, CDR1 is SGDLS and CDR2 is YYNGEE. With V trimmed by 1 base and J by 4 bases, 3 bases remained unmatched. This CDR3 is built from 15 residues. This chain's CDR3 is CASSVLAGIYNEQFF. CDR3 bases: TGTGCCAGCAGCGTACTAGCGGGAATATACAATGAGCAGTTCTTC.